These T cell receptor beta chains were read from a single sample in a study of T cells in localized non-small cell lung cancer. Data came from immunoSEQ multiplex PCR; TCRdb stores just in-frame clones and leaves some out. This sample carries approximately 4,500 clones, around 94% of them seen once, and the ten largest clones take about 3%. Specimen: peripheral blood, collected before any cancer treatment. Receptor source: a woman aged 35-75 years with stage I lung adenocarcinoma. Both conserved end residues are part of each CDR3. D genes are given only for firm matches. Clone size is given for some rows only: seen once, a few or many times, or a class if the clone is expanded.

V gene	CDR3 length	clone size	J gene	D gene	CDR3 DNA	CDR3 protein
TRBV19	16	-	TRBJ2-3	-	TGTGCCAGTAGTCGCCCAAGCAATACCCGCACAGATACGCAGTATTTT	CASSRPSNTRTDTQYF
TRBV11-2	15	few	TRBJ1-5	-	TGTGCCAGCAGCTTATATGGGGGAAGGGGACAGCCCCAGCATTTT	CASSLYGGRGQPQHF
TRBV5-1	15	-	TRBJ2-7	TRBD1	TGCGCCAGCAGCTTGCCCCTGGACAGGGTTTCCGAGCAGTACTTC	CASSLPLDRVSEQYF
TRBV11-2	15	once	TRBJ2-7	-	TGTGCCAGCAGCTCCTTGATGGGGGAGGCCTACGAGCAGTACTTC	CASSSLMGEAYEQYF
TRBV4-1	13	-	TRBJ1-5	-	TGCGCCAGCAGCCAGGGCTGGAATCAGCCCCAGCATTTT	CASSQGWNQPQHF
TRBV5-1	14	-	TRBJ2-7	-	TGCGCCAGCTCTGACAGGTCCGGCTCCTACGAGCAGTACTTC	CASSDRSGSYEQYF
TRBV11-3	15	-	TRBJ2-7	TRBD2	TGTGCCAGCAGCTTCGGGACTAGTAGCTCCTACGAGCAGTACTTC	CASSFGTSSSYEQYF
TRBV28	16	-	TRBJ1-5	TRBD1	TGTGCCAGCAGTTTGCGGCCCGGACAGGGCAATCAGCCCCAGCATTTT	CASSLRPGQGNQPQHF
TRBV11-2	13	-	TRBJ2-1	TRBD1	TGTGCCAGCAGCGTGGACAGGTTGAATGAGCAGTTCTTC	CASSVDRLNEQFF
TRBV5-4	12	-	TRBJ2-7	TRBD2	TGTGCCAGCAGCTCGGGACTAGCGGAGCAGTACTTC	CASSSGLAEQYF
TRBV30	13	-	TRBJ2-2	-	TGTGCCTGGACCCGGGACTACACCGGGGAGCTGTTTTTT	CAWTRDYTGELFF
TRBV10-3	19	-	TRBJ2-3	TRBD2	TGTGCCATCAGCGACCGATCGAAAACTAGCGGGAGGGCTACAGATACGCAGTATTTT	CAISDRSKTSGRATDTQYF
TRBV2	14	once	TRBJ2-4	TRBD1	TGTGCCAGCTGCACGGACAGGGGGGAGGACGTTCAGTACTTC	CASCTDRGEDVQYF
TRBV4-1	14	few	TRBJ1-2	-	TGCGCCAGCAGCCCATCGGGGGGTCTGAGTGGCTACACCTTC	CASSPSGGLSGYTF
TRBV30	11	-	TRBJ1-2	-	TGTGCCTGGACCCCCTCGGGAGGCTACACCTTC	CAWTPSGGYTF
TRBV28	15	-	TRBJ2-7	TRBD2	TGTGCCAGCAGTGGGAGCGGGAGAGGCAACTACGAGCAGTACTTC	CASSGSGRGNYEQYF
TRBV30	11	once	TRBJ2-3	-	TGTGCCTGGAGTGTATCAGATACGCAGTATTTT	CAWSVSDTQYF
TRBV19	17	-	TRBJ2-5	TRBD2	TGTGCCAGTAGTATGAAAGGGCTAGCGGGAGGTTGGGAGACCCAGTACTTC	CASSMKGLAGGWETQYF
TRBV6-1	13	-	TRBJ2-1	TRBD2	TGTGCCAGCAGGACAAGCGGGGACCATGAGCAGTTCTTC	CASRTSGDHEQFF
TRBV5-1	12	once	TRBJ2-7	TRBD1	TGCGCCAGCAGTTTCGAAGGGACAGAAAAGTACTTC	CASSFEGTEKYF
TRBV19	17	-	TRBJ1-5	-	TGTGCCAGTAGTATGGGTGTAGGGCAGAATAGCAATCAGCCCCAGCATTTT	CASSMGVGQNSNQPQHF
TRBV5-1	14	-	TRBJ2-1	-	TGCGCCAGCAGCCCCGTATATCCGGGCAATGAGCAGTTCTTC	CASSPVYPGNEQFF
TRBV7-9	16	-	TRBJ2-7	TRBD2	TGTGCCAGCAGCTTAGCGTCGGGACTAGCGGGATACGAGCAGTACTTC	CASSLASGLAGYEQYF
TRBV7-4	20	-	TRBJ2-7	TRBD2	TGTGCCAGCAGCTACCCCACTGGCGGGAGTTTGGTGTTGGTGGTCTACGAGCAGTACTTC	CASSYPTGGSLVLVVYEQYF
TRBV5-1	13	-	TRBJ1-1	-	TGCGCCAGCAGCTTTACACTGGACACTGAAGCTTTCTTT	CASSFTLDTEAFF
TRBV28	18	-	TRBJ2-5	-	TGTGCCAGCAGTCGAGACCTCAGGCTACCCCCAATCCGAGAGACCCAGTACTTC	CASSRDLRLPPIRETQYF
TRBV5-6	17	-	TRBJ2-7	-	TGTGCCAGCAGCGGGACGGGAGCTAGCACCTCCACCTACGAGCAGTACTTC	CASSGTGASTSTYEQYF
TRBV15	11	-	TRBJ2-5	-	TGTGCCACCAGCGCTGAAGAGACCCAGTACTTC	CATSAEETQYF
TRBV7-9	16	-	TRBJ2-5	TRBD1	TGTGCCAGCAGCCCCTTCGGGACAGGGGACCAAGAGACCCAGTACTTC	CASSPFGTGDQETQYF
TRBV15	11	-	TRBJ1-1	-	TGTGCCACCAGCAGACAGTCTGAAGCTTTCTTT	CATSRQSEAFF
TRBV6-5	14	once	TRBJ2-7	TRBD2	TGTGCCAGCAGTCGCGGGACTAGCAGCTACGAGCAGTACTTC	CASSRGTSSYEQYF
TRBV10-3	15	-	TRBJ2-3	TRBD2	TGTGCCACGCGTGCGGGGGGAACTAGCACAGATACGCAGTATTTT	CATRAGGTSTDTQYF
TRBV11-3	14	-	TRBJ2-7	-	TGTGCCAGCAGCTTAGGTCGGCAGGTCTACGAGCAGTACTTC	CASSLGRQVYEQYF
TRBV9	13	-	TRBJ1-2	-	TGTGCCAGCAGCCCCAGAGCTAACTATGGCTACACCTTC	CASSPRANYGYTF
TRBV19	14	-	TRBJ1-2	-	TGTGCCAGTAGTATCCCGACCACGCTCGGTGGCTACACCTTC	CASSIPTTLGGYTF
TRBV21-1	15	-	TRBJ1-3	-	TGTGCCAGCAGCAATGGGGGACTCTCTGGAAACACCATATATTTT	CASSNGGLSGNTIYF
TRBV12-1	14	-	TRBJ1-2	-	TGTGCCAGCAGCTCTCCTCGGGGGGCGGATGGCTACACCTTC	CASSSPRGADGYTF
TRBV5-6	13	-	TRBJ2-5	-	TGTGCCAGCAGCATAGGACAGCAAGAGACCCAGTACTTC	CASSIGQQETQYF
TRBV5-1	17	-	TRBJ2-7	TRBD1	TGCGCCAGCAGCTTGGGATTTTGGGGGACAGGCGACCACGAGCAGTACTTC	CASSLGFWGTGDHEQYF
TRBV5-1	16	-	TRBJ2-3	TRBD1	TGCGCCAGCAGCCCGTTAGGACAGGGGGGGGCAGATACGCAGTATTTT	CASSPLGQGGADTQYF
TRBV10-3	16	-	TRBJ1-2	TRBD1	TGTGCCATCAGCCAGCGACAGGGCGCGTTTAACTATGGCTACACCTTC	CAISQRQGAFNYGYTF
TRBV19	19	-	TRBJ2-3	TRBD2	TGTGCCAGTAGTTCCCCGAGGGGGTTAGCGGGAGGGGCCACAGATACGCAGTATTTT	CASSSPRGLAGGATDTQYF
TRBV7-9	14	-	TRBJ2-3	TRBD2	TGTGCCAGCAGCCCAGGACTAGCAAGGGATACGCAGTATTTT	CASSPGLARDTQYF
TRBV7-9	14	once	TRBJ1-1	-	TGTGCCAGCAGCCTCGGGACGGTGAACACTGAAGCTTTCTTT	CASSLGTVNTEAFF
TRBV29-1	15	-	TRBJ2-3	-	TGCAGCGTTGATAGAGGGACATCCAATGGAGATACGCAGTATTTT	CSVDRGTSNGDTQYF
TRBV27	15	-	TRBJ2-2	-	TGTGCCAGCAGTTATCGTGGTCAAAACACCGGGGAGCTGTTTTTT	CASSYRGQNTGELFF
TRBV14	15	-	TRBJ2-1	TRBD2	TGTGCCAGCAGCCAAGTGGAGACTAGCTCGGGTGAGCAGTTCTTC	CASSQVETSSGEQFF
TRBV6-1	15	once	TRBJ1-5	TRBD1	TGTGCCAGCAGTGAATACAGGGGCGGCCTTCAGCCCCAGCATTTT	CASSEYRGGLQPQHF
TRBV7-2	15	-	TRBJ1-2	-	TGTGCCAGCAGTTTTTCAGGGGCGCGGGGCTATGGCTACACCTTC	CASSFSGARGYGYTF
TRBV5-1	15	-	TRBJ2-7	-	TGCGCCAGCGAGCTTGGGGGGACACGTCAGAACGAGCAGTACTTC	CASELGGTRQNEQYF
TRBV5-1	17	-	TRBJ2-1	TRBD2	TGCGCCAGCAGCTTGGAGCCGACTAGCGGGCCCTACAATGAGCAGTTCTTC	CASSLEPTSGPYNEQFF
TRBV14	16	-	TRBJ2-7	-	TGTGCCAGCAGCCAAGAATTCCTAGCAAATTACTACGAGCAGTACTTC	CASSQEFLANYYEQYF
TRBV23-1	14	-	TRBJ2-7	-	TGCGCCAGCAGTTCAAGGGGGACTGTAGAAGAGCAGTACTTC	CASSSRGTVEEQYF
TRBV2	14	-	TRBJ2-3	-	TGTGCCAGCAGTATCACAGGCTCTCTTAATACGCAGTATTTT	CASSITGSLNTQYF
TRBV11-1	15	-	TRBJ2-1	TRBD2	TGTGCCAGCAGACCTACTAGCGGGACCTACAATGAGCAGTTCTTC	CASRPTSGTYNEQFF
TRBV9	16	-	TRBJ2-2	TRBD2	TGTGCCAGCAGCGTAGGAGGCGGGAGGGCCACCGGGGAGCTGTTTTTT	CASSVGGGRATGELFF
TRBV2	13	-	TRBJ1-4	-	TGTGCCAGCAGTTACAGGGTGGGCGAAAAACTGTTTTTT	CASSYRVGEKLFF